This TCR beta chain emerged from a study of blood T cell repertoires in COVID-19. Across the whole study: T cells, B-cell-depleted T cells, or PBMCs provided the cDNA or gDNA that served as material.

The method was immunoSEQ multiplex PCR; TCRdb's version includes in-frame clones alone and lacks a portion of them. The data hold around 290,000 clones, with 70% to 90% observed a single time. A Seattle source enrolled patients during active infection and followed them longitudinally. The clonotype was recovered from a woman between 70 and 85 years old with COVID-19, enrolled during active disease. The material sequenced was peripheral blood.

CDR3 sequence reads: CSASLTGQGYGYTF. The DNA of the CDR3 is TGCAGTGCTAGTCTAACGGGACAGGGATATGGCTACACCTTC. V gene TRBV20-1 combines with J gene TRBJ1-2; 9 nucleotides align to TRBD1. This CDR3 region has 14 residues. V lost 3 bases, J lost 5 bases, and 7 bases stayed unmatched. Germline CDR1 and CDR2: DFQATT and SNEGSKA (reference sequence).